Described below is a single T cell receptor (beta chain) sequence and its context. What it recognizes is unknown. These data come from a study of cytomegalovirus exposure and HLA in healthy donors. PCR was performed using 60 Vbeta and 13 Jbeta primers. Clones were read by immunoSEQ multiplex PCR, and TCRdb kept only the in-frame ones, dropping some. In the table there are about 130,000 clones, around 80% of which are singletons. Germline-derived CDR1 and CDR2 are MNHEY and SVGAGI. The V gene end was trimmed by 7 bases and the J gene end by 4 bases; junction bases not matched to a gene: 6. This CDR3 has 13 amino acids. Study observations and caveats: Segments of the TCR beta V type were, in most cases, productive about 90% or about 30% of the time in an earlier analysis. A later analysis reported that several of the most significant clusters appeared to be linked to common viral pathogens, among them Epstein-Barr virus.

This TCR came from a female donor in good health and CMV-seronegative. Sequencing was performed on PBMCs. V is TRBV6-5 and J is TRBJ1-1; 7 positions match TRBD1. CDR3 coding DNA: TGTGCCAGCAACAAACAGGGGCGCACTGAAGCTTTCTTT. Protein sequence: CASNKQGRTEAFF.